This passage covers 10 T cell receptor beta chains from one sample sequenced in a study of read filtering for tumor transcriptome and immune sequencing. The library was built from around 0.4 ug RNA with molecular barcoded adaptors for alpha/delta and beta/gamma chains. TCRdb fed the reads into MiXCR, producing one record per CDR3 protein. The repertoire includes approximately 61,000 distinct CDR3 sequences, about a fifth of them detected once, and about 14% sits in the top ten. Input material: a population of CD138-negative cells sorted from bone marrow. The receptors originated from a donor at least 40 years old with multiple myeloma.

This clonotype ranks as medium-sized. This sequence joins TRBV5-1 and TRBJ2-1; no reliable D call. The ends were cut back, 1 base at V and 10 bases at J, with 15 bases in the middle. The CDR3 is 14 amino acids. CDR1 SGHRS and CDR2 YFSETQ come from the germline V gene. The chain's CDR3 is CASSLLSSPGEQFF. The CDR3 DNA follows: TGCGCCAGCAGCTTGCTCAGCTCACCTGGGGAGCAGTTCTTC.

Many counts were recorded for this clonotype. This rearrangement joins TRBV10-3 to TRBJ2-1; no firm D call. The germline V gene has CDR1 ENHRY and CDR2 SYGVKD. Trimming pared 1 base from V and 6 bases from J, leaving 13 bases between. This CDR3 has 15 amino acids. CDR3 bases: TGTGCCATCAGTGAGTTGGAAAGCTATCGCAATGAGCAGTTCTTC. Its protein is CAISELESYRNEQFF.

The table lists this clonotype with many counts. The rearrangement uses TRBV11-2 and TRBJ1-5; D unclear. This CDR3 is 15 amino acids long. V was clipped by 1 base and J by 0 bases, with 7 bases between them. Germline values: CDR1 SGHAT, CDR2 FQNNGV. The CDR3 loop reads CASSLGRYSNQPQHF. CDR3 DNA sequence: TGTGCCAGCAGCTTAGGCAGGTATAGCAATCAGCCCCAGCATTTT.

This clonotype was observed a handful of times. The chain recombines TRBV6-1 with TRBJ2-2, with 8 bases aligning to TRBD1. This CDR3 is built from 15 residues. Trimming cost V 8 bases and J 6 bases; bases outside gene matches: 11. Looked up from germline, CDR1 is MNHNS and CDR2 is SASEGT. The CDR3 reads CASATDRVVAGELFF. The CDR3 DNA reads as TGTGCCAGCGCGACGGACAGGGTCGTAGCCGGGGAGCTGTTTTTT.

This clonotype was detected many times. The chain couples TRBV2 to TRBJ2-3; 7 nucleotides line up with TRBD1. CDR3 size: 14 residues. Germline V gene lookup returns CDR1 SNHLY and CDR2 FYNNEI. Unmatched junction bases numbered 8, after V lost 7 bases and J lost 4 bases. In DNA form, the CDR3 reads TGTGCCAGCAAAAAGGAGACAGGGTCAGATACGCAGTATTTT. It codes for CASKKETGSDTQYF.

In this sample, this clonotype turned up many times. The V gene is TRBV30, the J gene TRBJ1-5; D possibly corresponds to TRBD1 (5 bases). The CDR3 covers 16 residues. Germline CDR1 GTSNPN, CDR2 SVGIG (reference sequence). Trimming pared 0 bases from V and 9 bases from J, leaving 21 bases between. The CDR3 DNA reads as TGTGCCTGGAGTGTAAGGGGCAACCTCCTCTCGCGGCCCCAGCATTTT. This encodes CAWSVRGNLLSRPQHF.

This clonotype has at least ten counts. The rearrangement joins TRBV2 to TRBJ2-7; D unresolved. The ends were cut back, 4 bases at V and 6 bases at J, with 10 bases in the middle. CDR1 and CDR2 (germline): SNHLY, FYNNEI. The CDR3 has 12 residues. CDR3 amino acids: CASSVGLPEQYF. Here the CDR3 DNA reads TGTGCCAGCAGTGTTGGTCTCCCCGAGCAGTACTTC. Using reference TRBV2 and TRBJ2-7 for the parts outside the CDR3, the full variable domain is EPEVTQTPSHQVTQMGQEVILRCVPISNHLYFYWYRQILGQKVEFLVSFYNNEISEKSEIFDDQFSVERPDGSNFTLKIRSTKLEDSAMYFCASSVGLPEQYFGPGTRLTVT.

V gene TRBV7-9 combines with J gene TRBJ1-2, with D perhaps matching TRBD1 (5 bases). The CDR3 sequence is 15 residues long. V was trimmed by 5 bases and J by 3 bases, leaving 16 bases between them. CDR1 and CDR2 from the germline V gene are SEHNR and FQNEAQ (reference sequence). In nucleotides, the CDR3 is TGTGCCAGCAGCAAAACAGGCTCCCCAGACTATGGCTACACCTTC. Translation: CASSKTGSPDYGYTF. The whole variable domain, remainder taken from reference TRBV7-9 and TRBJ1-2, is DTGVSQNPRHKITKRGQNVTFRCDPISEHNRLYWYRQTLGQGPEFLTYFQNEAQLEKSRLLSDRFSAERPKGSFSTLEIQRTEQGDSAMYLCASSKTGSPDYGYTFGSGTRLTVV.

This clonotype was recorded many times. The CDR3 reads CASSQELPGPRLDTQYF. The CDR3 bases are TGCGCCAGCAGCCAAGAGCTCCCAGGCCCGAGACTCGATACGCAGTATTTT. The chain recombines TRBV4-1 with TRBJ2-3; no reliable D call. The CDR3 is 17 residues long. V was pared by 0 bases and J by 6 bases, with 19 bases between. The germline gives CDR1 MGHRA, CDR2 YSYEKL.

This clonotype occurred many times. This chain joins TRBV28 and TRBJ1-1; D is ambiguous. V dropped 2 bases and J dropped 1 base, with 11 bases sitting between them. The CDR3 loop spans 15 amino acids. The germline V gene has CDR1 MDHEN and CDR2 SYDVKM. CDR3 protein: CASSLSLGRNTEAFF. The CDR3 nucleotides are TGTGCCAGCAGTTTAAGTTTAGGAAGGAACACTGAAGCTTTCTTT.